The 29 T cell receptor beta chains reported below all come from one sample, sequenced in a study of blood T cell repertoires in COVID-19. TCRdb keeps only in-frame clones here, not all; method: immunoSEQ multiplex PCR. Among 130,000 or so clones listed, 85% to 90% were seen once. The source material was peripheral blood. The receptors come from a woman aged 60-75 years with acute or convalescent COVID-19.

The CDR3: CASSSLGTAPASTGELFF. The CDR3 coding sequence is TGTGCCAGCAGCTCACTTGGGACAGCGCCCGCTTCCACCGGGGAGCTGTTTTTT. The chain is built from TRBV7-9 and TRBJ2-2; the match to TRBD1 covers 7 bases. There are 18 residues in the CDR3. CDR1 and CDR2 (germline): SEHNR, FQNEAQ (reference sequence). V shed 4 bases, J shed 4 bases, and the junction held 15 bases outside the gene matches.

J is TRBJ1-1 and V is TRBV7-9, with no clear D. Germline-derived CDR1 and CDR2 are SEHNR and FQNEAQ (reference sequence). CDR3 size: 13 residues. V dropped 2 bases and J dropped 10 bases, with 14 bases sitting between them. The CDR3 protein is CASSLMADPPAFF. In nucleotides, the CDR3 is TGTGCCAGCAGCTTAATGGCGGATCCTCCAGCTTTCTTT.

Only one count was recorded for this clone. V usage is TRBV9 and J usage is TRBJ2-2; 8 bases align to TRBD2. The V gene's germline CDR1 is SGDLS and CDR2 YYNGEE. This CDR3 has 16 residues. The V gene end was trimmed by 4 bases and the J gene end by 0 bases; junction bases not matched to a gene: 5. The CDR3 region is CASSPRGLANTGELFF. The CDR3 DNA sequence: TGTGCCAGCAGCCCCAGGGGACTAGCGAACACCGGGGAGCTGTTTTTT.

In this sample, this clone turned up once. The gene calls are TRBV7-8 and TRBJ2-3; TRBD2 is a possible D gene (5 bases). V was trimmed by 5 bases and J by 0 bases, leaving 21 bases between them. The length of the CDR3 is 18 residues. Germline V gene data show CDR1 as SGHVS and CDR2 as FQNEAQ. In nucleotides, the CDR3 is TGTGCCAGCAGCCAACCGGACTCCCCCGAAGCTAGCACAGATACGCAGTATTTT. It yields the protein CASSQPDSPEASTDTQYF.

The chain uses TRBV6-5 and TRBJ2-3; 9 bases fit TRBD1. J lost 2 bases, V lost 0 bases, and 3 bases had no gene match. CDR1 is MNHEY, CDR2 SVGAGI, per germline. The CDR3 spans 16 residues. The CDR3 nucleotides are TGTGCCAGCAGTTACTCGGGGACAGGGATCACAGATACGCAGTATTTT. Protein product: CASSYSGTGITDTQYF.

The V and J genes are TRBV6-5 and TRBJ2-5; possible D gene TRBD1, 5 bases. Germline V gene sequence: CDR1 MNHEY, CDR2 SVGAGI. The CDR3 covers 13 residues. The V gene lost 6 bases and the J gene lost 4 bases, with 12 bases spanning the gap. The CDR3 DNA follows: TGTGCCAGCAGGATACAGGCCCGAGAGACCCAGTACTTC. Translating it yields CASRIQARETQYF.

The chain uses TRBV7-8 and TRBJ1-5, with TRBD1 matching over 8 bases. CDR1 and CDR2 from the germline V gene are SGHVS and FQNEAQ. Trimming removed 5 bases from V and 4 bases from J; junction bases left unmatched: 10. CDR3 length equals 16 residues. CDR3 in DNA: TGTGCCAGCAGCCTTACAGGGGGGGCGGTTAATCAGCCCCAGCATTTT. Translation gives CASSLTGGAVNQPQHF.

This clone showed up just a few times. This chain links TRBV28 with TRBJ1-2, with D uncertain. This CDR3 spans 14 amino acids. Germline V gives CDR1 MDHEN, CDR2 SYDVKM. The V end was cut by 3 bases, the J end by 1 base, with 9 bases between. Here the CDR3 DNA reads TGTGCCAGCAGTTTTGAGGGTTATAACTATGGCTACACCTTC. Amino acid sequence: CASSFEGYNYGYTF.

For this clone: The germline gene is not matched at one end of the junction; a read error may be the cause. J is TRBJ1-1 and V is TRBV19; 7 positions match TRBD1. The CDR3 is 13 amino acids. CDR1 is LNHDA, CDR2 SQIVND, per germline (reference sequence). The CDR3 bases are TGTGCCAGTAGTTCGGACAGGAGCACCCCCCTTCACTTT. Translating it yields CASSSDRSTPLHF.

The rearrangement links TRBV6-2 or TRBV6-3 to TRBJ1-2; 10 bases are shared with TRBD1. CDR1 and CDR2 (germline): MNHEY, SVGEGT. The CDR3 loop spans 15 amino acids. V lost 4 bases and J lost 2; bases outside the gene matches: 4. The CDR3 nucleotides are TGTGCCAGCAGTTCAGGACAGGGGGTGAACTATGGCTACACCTTC. This codes for CASSSGQGVNYGYTF.

The rearrangement joins TRBV4-3 to TRBJ1-5, with 8 bases lining up with TRBD1. This CDR3 is 18 amino acids long. Germline-derived CDR1 and CDR2 are LGHNA and YSLEER. Unmatched junction bases numbered 10, after V lost 0 bases and J lost 3 bases. DNA of the CDR3: TGCGCCAGCAGCCAAGATCGAGGACAGGGAAGGGCCAATCAGCCCCAGCATTTT. Encoded protein: CASSQDRGQGRANQPQHF.

This clone was recorded at least ten times. The chain has TRBV13 and TRBJ1-3; D gene uncertain. V was shortened by 2 bases and J by 0 bases, with 11 bases between the two germline ends. The V gene's germline CDR1 is PRHDT and CDR2 FYEKMQ (reference sequence). The CDR3 has 16 amino acids. As DNA, the CDR3 is TGTGCCAGCAGCTTAAGGATAGCCCGCTCTGGAAACACCATATATTTT. Translated: CASSLRIARSGNTIYF.

This chain connects TRBV19 to TRBJ1-3; D is unclear. Trimming stripped 0 bases from V and 0 bases from J, with 12 bases between. The CDR3 length is 17 residues. Germline V lookup: CDR1 LNHDA, CDR2 SQIVND (reference sequence). CDR3 amino acids: CASSIDSHTISGNTIYF. The CDR3 region has the DNA TGTGCCAGTAGTATAGACTCCCATACAATCTCTGGAAACACCATATATTTT.

The chain recombines TRBV7-2 with TRBJ1-5; no clear D. Germline V gene sequence: CDR1 SGHTA, CDR2 FQGNSA. The CDR3 is 16 residues long. V lost 5 bases, J lost 4 bases, and 18 bases lay in between. Here the CDR3 reads CASSTRVDARNQPQHF. In nucleotides, the CDR3 is TGTGCCAGCAGCACCCGGGTAGACGCTAGGAATCAGCCCCAGCATTTT.

Here the CDR3 DNA reads TGTGCCAGCAGCGATAGCGGGGGGACGCAGTTCTTC. Residues: CASSDSGGTQFF. V is TRBV9 and J is TRBJ2-1; 10 bases agree with TRBD2. CDR3 length equals 12 residues. Germline loops: CDR1 SGDLS, CDR2 YYNGEE. After removal of 3 bases from V and 12 bases from J, the junction contained 3 bases not matched to a gene.

The chain carries TRBV7-2 and TRBJ2-7, with D possibly being TRBD2 (7 bases). Between the trimmed V and J ends, which lost 1 base and 6 bases, there was a span of 16 bases. Germline values: CDR1 SGHTA, CDR2 FQGNSA. The CDR3 contains 15 residues. DNA of the CDR3: TGTGCCAGCAGCTTAGACGTGGGGGGGCTAAGCGAGCAGTACTTC. Translated, it gives CASSLDVGGLSEQYF.

The rearrangement joins TRBV5-6 to TRBJ2-1; 12 positions match TRBD1. V dropped 1 base and J dropped 14; count of bases not matched to a gene: 7. Germline V gene data show CDR1 as SGHDT and CDR2 as YYEEEE. The CDR3 contains 14 residues. The CDR3 DNA reads TGTGCCAGCAGCTTGAAGGGACAGGGGGCGATTAAGTTCTTC. Its translation: CASSLKGQGAIKFF.

This rearrangement joins TRBV11-3 to TRBJ2-7; weak D call: TRBD2 (5 bases). The CDR3 length is 13 residues. Germline values: CDR1 SGHNT, CDR2 YENEEA. V lost 1 base and J lost 4, with 8 bases in between. The DNA for the CDR3 is TGTGCCAGCAGCTTAGGGGAGACTTACGAGCAGTACTTC. Translated: CASSLGETYEQYF.

The chain uses TRBV29-1 and TRBJ1-6; no firm D call. CDR3 length: 18 residues. CDR1 SQVTM and CDR2 ANQGSEA come from the germline V gene. Trimming shortened V by 4 bases and J by 0 bases, and 19 bases separated the two germline ends. CDR3 in DNA: TGCAGCGTTGCTACACTCACACCCCCTAGCTCCTATAATTCACCCCTCCACTTT. It translates to CSVATLTPPSSYNSPLHF.

The table lists this clone with a count of one. This chain connects TRBV4-1 to TRBJ1-5, with 9 bases that match TRBD1. Germline V lookup: CDR1 MGHRA, CDR2 YSYEKL. The V gene end was trimmed by 0 bases and the J gene end by 4 bases; junction bases not matched to a gene: 16. The CDR3 runs 20 residues. The DNA of the CDR3 is TGCGCCAGCAGCCAAGATCCCCCCGGGACAGGGATCGGGGCTAATCAGCCCCAGCATTTT. Protein product: CASSQDPPGTGIGANQPQHF.

The genes are TRBV5-4 and TRBJ2-2, with a possible D match to TRBD2 (5 bases). The CDR3 runs 14 residues. CDR1 is SGHNT, CDR2 YYREEE, per germline (reference sequence). Between the trimmed V and J ends, which lost 0 bases and 7 bases, there was a span of 10 bases. This CDR3 is CASSLVRGSGELFF. The CDR3 DNA reads as TGTGCCAGCAGCTTGGTTCGTGGGAGCGGGGAGCTGTTTTTT.

There are a few counts of this clone. The CDR3 is CASSPRLPSGANVLTF. The DNA for the CDR3 is TGTGCCAGTAGTCCGAGGCTTCCCTCTGGGGCCAACGTCCTGACTTTC. This chain uses TRBV19 with TRBJ2-6, with D unclear. The CDR3 length is 16 residues. Trimming took off 5 bases at V and 0 bases at J, with 11 bases between the two ends. The germline V gene has CDR1 LNHDA and CDR2 SQIVND (reference sequence).

The J gene is TRBJ1-1, the V gene TRBV7-6, with D hard to call. Germline CDR1 SGHVS, CDR2 FNYEAQ. Trimming took off 2 bases at V and 0 bases at J, with 16 bases between the two ends. The CDR3 sequence is 17 residues long. Here the CDR3 DNA reads TGTGCCAGCAGCTTAAGATCGCAGGTGGCAATGAACACTGAAGCTTTCTTT. Translated, it gives CASSLRSQVAMNTEAFF.

The chain joins TRBV11-2 to TRBJ2-5; TRBD2 aligns across 10 bases. The CDR3 length is 12 residues. Per germline, CDR1 SGHAT and CDR2 FQNNGV. Trimming cost V 7 bases and J 8 bases; bases outside gene matches: 4. The CDR3 loop reads CASTGLAVTQYF. The CDR3 DNA reads as TGTGCCAGCACCGGACTAGCGGTAACCCAGTACTTC. Combining the CDR3 with reference TRBV11-2 and TRBJ2-5 gives the whole variable domain EAGVAQSPRYKIIEKRQSVAFWCNPISGHATLYWYQQILGQGPKLLIQFQNNGVVDDSQLPKDRFSAERLKGVDSTLKIQPAKLEDSAVYLCASTGLAVTQYFGPGTRLLVL.

This clone was picked up one time. The chain joins TRBV3-1 (or the pseudogene TRBV3-2) to TRBJ1-1; perhaps TRBD1 as D (5 bases). CDR3 length: 13 residues. Germline V lookup: CDR1 LGHDT, CDR2 YNNKEL (reference sequence). V lost 3 bases to trimming and J lost 3 bases, with 8 bases between them. In DNA, the CDR3 is TGTGCCAGCAGCCAGGGGGGGGACACTGAAGCTTTCTTT. Its protein product is CASSQGGDTEAFF.

The rearrangement joins TRBV27 to TRBJ1-3, with D maybe TRBD1 (6 bases). The CDR3 length is 14 residues. Germline V gene lookup returns CDR1 MNHEY and CDR2 SMNVEV (reference sequence). CDR3 loop: CDPLIGGTGNTIYF. CDR3 DNA: TGTGACCCTCTTATTGGGGGCACTGGAAACACCATATATTTT.

V gene TRBV14 combines with J gene TRBJ1-2; 8 bases are a match to TRBD1. V gave up 4 bases and J gave up 3 bases; unmatched junction bases: 4. CDR3 size: 14 residues. Per germline, CDR1 SGHDN and CDR2 FVKESK. The CDR3 here is CASSRQGTYYGYTF. The DNA for the CDR3 is TGTGCCAGCAGCCGACAGGGGACTTACTATGGCTACACCTTC. Full variable domain (outside the CDR3, taken from reference TRBV14 and TRBJ1-2): EAGVTQFPSHSVIEKGQTVTLRCDPISGHDNLYWYRRVMGKEIKFLLHFVKESKQDESGMPNNRFLAERTGGTYSTLKVQPAELEDSGVYFCASSRQGTYYGYTFGSGTRLTVV.

This clone was counted between two and nine times. This chain links TRBV10-3 with TRBJ2-3; 11 bases are shared with TRBD2. Germline loops: CDR1 ENHRY, CDR2 SYGVKD. The CDR3 contains 19 residues. The junction had 12 bases not matched to a gene; V was cut back by 4 bases and J by 0 bases. In DNA, the CDR3 is TGTGCCATCAGTGGATCCGGGACTAGCGGTTATGTGAGCACAGATACGCAGTATTTT. Its protein is CAISGSGTSGYVSTDTQYF.

V usage is TRBV14 and J usage is TRBJ2-5; 14 bases align to TRBD2. Trimming at V came to 4 bases and at J to 5 bases, leaving 3 bases not matched to a gene. Germline CDR1 and CDR2: SGHDN and FVKESK. The length of the CDR3 is 15 residues. CDR3 amino acids: CASSPRTSGGETQYF. The CDR3 DNA reads TGTGCCAGCAGCCCCCGGACTAGCGGGGGGGAGACCCAGTACTTC. Drawing the rest from reference TRBV14 and TRBJ2-5, the complete variable domain is EAGVTQFPSHSVIEKGQTVTLRCDPISGHDNLYWYRRVMGKEIKFLLHFVKESKQDESGMPNNRFLAERTGGTYSTLKVQPAELEDSGVYFCASSPRTSGGETQYFGPGTRLLVL.